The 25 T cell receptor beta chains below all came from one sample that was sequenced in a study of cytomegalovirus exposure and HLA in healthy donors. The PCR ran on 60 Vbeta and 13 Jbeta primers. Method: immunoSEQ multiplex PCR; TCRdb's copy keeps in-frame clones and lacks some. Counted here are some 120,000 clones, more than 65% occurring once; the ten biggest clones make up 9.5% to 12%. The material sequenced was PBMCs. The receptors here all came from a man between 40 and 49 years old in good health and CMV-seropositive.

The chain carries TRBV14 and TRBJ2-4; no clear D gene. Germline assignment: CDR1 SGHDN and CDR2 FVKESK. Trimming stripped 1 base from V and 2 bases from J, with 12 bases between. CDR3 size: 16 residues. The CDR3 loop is CASSQVTAGTKNIQYF. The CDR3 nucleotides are TGTGCCAGCAGCCAAGTTACAGCCGGCACCAAAAACATTCAGTACTTC.

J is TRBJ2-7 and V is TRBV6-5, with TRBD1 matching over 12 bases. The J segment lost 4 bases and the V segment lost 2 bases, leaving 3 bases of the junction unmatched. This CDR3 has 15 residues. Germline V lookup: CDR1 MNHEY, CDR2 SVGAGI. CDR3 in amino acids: CASSYGTGGMYEQYF. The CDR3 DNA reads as TGTGCCAGCAGTTACGGGACAGGGGGCATGTACGAGCAGTACTTC.

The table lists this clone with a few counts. The CDR3 here is CASSLRTGGTDTQYF. CDR3 nucleotides: TGTGCCAGCAGCTTACGGACAGGGGGCACAGATACGCAGTATTTT. V gene TRBV7-2 combines with J gene TRBJ2-3, with 9 bases identical to TRBD1. The CDR3 is 15 amino acids. J gave up 1 base and V 2 bases, and 1 base lay outside the gene matches. Germline V lookup: CDR1 SGHTA, CDR2 FQGNSA. The full variable domain, its missing parts supplied by reference TRBV7-2 and TRBJ2-3, is GAGVSQSPSNKVTEKGKDVELRCDPISGHTALYWYRQSLGQGLEFLIYFQGNSAPDKSGLPSDRFSAERTGGSVSTLTIQRTQQEDSAVYLCASSLRTGGTDTQYFGPGTRLTVL.

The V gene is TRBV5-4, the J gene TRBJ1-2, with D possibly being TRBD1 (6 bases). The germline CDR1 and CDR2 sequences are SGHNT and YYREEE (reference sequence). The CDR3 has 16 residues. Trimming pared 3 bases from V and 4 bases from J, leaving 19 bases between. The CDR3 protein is CASSSTGTHLGYGYTF. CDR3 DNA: TGTGCCAGCAGCTCGACCGGGACACATCTTGGCTATGGCTACACCTTC.

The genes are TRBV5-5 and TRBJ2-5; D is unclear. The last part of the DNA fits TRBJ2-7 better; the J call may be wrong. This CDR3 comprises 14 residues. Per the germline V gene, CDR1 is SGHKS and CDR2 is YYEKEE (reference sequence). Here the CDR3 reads CASSRTYSSYEQYF. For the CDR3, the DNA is TGTGCCAGCAGTCGCACATACAGCTCCTACGAGCAGTACTTC.

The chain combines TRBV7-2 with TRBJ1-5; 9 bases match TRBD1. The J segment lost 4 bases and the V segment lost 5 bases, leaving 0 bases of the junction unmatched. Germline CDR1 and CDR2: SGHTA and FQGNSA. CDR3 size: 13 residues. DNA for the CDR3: TGTGCCAGCAGCGGACAGGGGAATCAGCCCCAGCATTTT. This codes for CASSGQGNQPQHF.

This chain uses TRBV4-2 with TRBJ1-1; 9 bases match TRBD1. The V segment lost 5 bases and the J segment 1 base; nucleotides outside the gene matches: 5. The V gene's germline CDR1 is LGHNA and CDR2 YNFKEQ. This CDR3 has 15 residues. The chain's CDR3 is CASSNRQGENTEAFF. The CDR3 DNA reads TGTGCCAGCAGCAATCGACAGGGGGAGAACACTGAAGCTTTCTTT.

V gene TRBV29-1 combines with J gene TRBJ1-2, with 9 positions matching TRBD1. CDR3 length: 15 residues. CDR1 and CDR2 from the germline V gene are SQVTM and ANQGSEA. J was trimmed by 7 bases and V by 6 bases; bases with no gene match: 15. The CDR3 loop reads CSVGTGLSSTIGYTF. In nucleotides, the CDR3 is TGCAGCGTAGGGACAGGGCTTTCGTCAACTATTGGCTACACCTTC. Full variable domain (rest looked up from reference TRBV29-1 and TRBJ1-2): SAVISQKPSRDICQRGTSLTIQCQVDSQVTMMFWYRQQPGQSLTLIATANQGSEATYESGFVIDKFPISRPNLTFSTLTVSNMSPEDSSIYLCSVGTGLSSTIGYTFGSGTRLTVV.

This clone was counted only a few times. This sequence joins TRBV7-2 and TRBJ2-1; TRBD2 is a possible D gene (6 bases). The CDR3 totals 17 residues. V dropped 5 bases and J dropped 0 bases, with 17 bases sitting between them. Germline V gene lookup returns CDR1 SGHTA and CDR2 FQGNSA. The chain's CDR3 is CASSRGGGYLSYNEQFF. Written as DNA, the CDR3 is TGTGCCAGCAGCCGGGGTGGGGGGTACCTCTCCTACAATGAGCAGTTCTTC. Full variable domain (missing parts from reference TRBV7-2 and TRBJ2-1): GAGVSQSPSNKVTEKGKDVELRCDPISGHTALYWYRQSLGQGLEFLIYFQGNSAPDKSGLPSDRFSAERTGGSVSTLTIQRTQQEDSAVYLCASSRGGGYLSYNEQFFGPGTRLTVL.

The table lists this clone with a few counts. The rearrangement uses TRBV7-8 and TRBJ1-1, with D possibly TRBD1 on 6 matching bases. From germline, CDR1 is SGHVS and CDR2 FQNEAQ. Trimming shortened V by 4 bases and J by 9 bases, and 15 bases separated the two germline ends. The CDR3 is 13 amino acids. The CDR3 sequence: CASSSPDSYKAFF. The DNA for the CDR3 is TGTGCCAGCAGCTCACCGGACAGCTACAAAGCTTTCTTT.

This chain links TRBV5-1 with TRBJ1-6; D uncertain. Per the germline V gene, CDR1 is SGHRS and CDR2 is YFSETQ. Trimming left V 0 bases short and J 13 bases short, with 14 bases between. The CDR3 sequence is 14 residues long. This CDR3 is CASSLVSEVTPLHF. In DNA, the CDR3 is TGCGCCAGCAGCTTGGTATCAGAGGTAACGCCCCTCCACTTT.

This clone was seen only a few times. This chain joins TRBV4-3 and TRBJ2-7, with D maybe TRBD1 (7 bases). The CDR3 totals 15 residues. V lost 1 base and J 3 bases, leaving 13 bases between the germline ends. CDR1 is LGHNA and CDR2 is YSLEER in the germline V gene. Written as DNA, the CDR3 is TGCGCCAGCAGCCAAGTGGGGGGACAGAACTACGAGCAGTACTTC. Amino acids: CASSQVGGQNYEQYF.

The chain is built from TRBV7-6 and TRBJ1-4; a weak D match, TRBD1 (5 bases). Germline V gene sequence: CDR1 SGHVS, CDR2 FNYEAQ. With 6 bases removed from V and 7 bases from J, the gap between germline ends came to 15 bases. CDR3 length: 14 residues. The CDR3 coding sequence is TGTGCCAGCAGTGCAGGGTTAGGGGCTGAAAAACTGTTTTTT. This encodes CASSAGLGAEKLFF. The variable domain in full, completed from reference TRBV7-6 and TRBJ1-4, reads GAGVSQSPRYKVTKRGQDVALRCDPISGHVSLYWYRQALGQGPEFLTYFNYEAQQDKSGLPNDRFSAERPEGSISTLTIQRTEQRDSAMYRCASSAGLGAEKLFFGSGTQLSVL.

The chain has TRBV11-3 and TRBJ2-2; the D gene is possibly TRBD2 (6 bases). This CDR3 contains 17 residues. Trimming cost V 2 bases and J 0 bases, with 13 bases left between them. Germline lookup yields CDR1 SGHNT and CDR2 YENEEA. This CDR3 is CASSLKSRGSNTGELFF. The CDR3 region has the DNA TGTGCCAGCAGCTTAAAAAGTCGGGGGTCGAACACCGGGGAGCTGTTTTTT.

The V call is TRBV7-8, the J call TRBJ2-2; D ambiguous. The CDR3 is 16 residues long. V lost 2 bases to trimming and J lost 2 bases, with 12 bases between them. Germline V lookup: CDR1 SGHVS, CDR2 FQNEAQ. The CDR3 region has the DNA TGTGCCAGCAGCTTAAGGTGGCAGACTAACACCGGGGAGCTGTTTTTT. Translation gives CASSLRWQTNTGELFF.

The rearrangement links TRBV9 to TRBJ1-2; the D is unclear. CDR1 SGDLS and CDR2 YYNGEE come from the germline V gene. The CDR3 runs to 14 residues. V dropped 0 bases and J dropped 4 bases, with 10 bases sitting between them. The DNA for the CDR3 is TGTGCCAGCAGCGTAGATGACAAACCCTATGGCTACACCTTC. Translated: CASSVDDKPYGYTF.

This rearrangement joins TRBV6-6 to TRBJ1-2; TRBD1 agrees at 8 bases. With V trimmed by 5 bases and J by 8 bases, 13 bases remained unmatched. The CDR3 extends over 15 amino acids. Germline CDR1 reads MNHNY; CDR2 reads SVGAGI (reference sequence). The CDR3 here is CASSETRQGMGGYTF. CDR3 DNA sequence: TGTGCCAGCAGTGAGACCCGACAGGGGATGGGGGGCTACACCTTC.

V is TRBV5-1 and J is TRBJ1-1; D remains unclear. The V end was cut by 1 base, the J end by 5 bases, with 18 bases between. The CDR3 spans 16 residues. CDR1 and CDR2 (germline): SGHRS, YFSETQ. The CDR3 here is CASSLTPGARGTEAFF. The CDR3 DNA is TGCGCCAGCAGCTTGACCCCCGGAGCCAGAGGGACTGAAGCTTTCTTT.

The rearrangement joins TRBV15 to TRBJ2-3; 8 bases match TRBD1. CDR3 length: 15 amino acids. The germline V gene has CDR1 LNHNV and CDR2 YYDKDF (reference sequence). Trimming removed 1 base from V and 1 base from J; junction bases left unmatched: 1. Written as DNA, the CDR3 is TGTGCCACCAGCAGAGCAGGGGGCCGCACAGATACGCAGTATTTT. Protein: CATSRAGGRTDTQYF.

The CDR3 protein is CASSYVAGVAKNIQYF. Here the CDR3 DNA reads TGTGCCAGCAGCTACGTAGCGGGGGTAGCCAAAAACATTCAGTACTTC. This chain uses TRBV6-5 with TRBJ2-4, with TRBD2 matching 9 bases. The CDR3 consists of 16 residues. CDR1 is MNHEY and CDR2 is SVGAGI in the germline V gene. Trimming at V came to 6 bases and at J to 0 bases, leaving 6 bases not matched to a gene.

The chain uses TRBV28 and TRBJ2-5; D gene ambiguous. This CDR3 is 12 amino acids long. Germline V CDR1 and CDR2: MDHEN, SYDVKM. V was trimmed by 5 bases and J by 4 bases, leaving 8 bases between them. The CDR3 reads CASSRPVETQYF. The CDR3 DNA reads TGTGCCAGCAGTCGTCCGGTAGAGACCCAGTACTTC. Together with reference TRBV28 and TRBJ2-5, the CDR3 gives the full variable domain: DVKVTQSSRYLVKRTGEKVFLECVQDMDHENMFWYRQDPGLGLRLIYFSYDVKMKEKGDIPEGYSVSREKKERFSLILESASTNQTSMYLCASSRPVETQYFGPGTRLLVL.

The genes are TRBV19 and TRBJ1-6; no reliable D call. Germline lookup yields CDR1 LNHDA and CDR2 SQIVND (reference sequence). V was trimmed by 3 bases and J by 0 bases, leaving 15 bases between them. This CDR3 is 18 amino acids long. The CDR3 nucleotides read TGTGCCAGTAGTATCGAAACGCTCGGGAGCTCCTATAATTCACCCCTCCACTTT. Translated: CASSIETLGSSYNSPLHF.

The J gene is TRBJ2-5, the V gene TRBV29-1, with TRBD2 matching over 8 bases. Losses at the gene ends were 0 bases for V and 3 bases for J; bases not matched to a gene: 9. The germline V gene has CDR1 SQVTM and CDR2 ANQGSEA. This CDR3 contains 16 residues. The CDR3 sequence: CSVEDEGLAGKETQYF. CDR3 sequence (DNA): TGCAGCGTTGAAGACGAAGGACTAGCAGGGAAAGAGACCCAGTACTTC.

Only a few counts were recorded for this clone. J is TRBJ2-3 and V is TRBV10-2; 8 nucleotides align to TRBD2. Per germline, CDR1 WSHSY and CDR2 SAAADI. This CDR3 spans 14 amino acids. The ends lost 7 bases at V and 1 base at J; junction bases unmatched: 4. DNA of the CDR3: TGCGCCAGCACCCAAGCGGGGGGCACAGATACGCAGTATTTT. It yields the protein CASTQAGGTDTQYF.

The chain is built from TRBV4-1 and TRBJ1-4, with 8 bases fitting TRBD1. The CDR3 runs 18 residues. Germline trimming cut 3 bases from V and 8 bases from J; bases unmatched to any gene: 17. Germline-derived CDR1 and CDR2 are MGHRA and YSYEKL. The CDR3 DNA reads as TGCGCCAGCAGCCAGGAAGGGGGCAGGGGGCGGGTCGGGGAAAAACTGTTTTTT. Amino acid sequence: CASSQEGGRGRVGEKLFF.